The rows below give T cell receptor beta chains drawn from one sample of a study of patients and donors after allogeneic stem cell transplantation. TCRdb analysed the RT-PCR reads with MiXCR anew, one entry per CDR3 protein. This sample has some 880,000 distinct CDR3 sequences, with 18% found just once. Sequencing input: blood, either unsorted or a sorted T cell fraction (not recorded which). These receptors were taken from a human donor who was either an allogeneic HSCT recipient or a stem cell or donor lymphocyte infusion donor (not recorded which). It is not recorded whose cells these are; they may come from a transplant donor. Each CDR3 is given with its conserved first and last residue. Fields, in order: V gene, D gene, J gene, clone size, CDR3 protein, CDR3 DNA. The D gene is left open where the match is weak. Expanded clones are given a class, and other clones once, few, many or no size at all.

TRBV15	TRBD1	TRBJ1-1	few	CATSPRQGGTEAFF	TGTGCCACCAGCCCCCGACAGGGGGGCACTGAAGCTTTCTTT
TRBV11-2	-	TRBJ1-1	-	CASSLAGVLNTEAFF	TGTGCCAGCAGCTTGGCAGGGGTCTTGAACACTGAAGCTTTCTTT
TRBV5-6	-	TRBJ2-3	few	CASSLEGWAISTDTQYF	TGTGCCAGCAGCCTCGAGGGGTGGGCGATAAGCACAGATACGCAGTATTTT
TRBV20-1	-	TRBJ2-7	few	CSARERNAYEQYF	TGCAGTGCTAGAGAGCGTAACGCCTACGAGCAGTACTTC
TRBV4-3	-	TRBJ2-7	-	CASSLKRGSSYEQYF	TGCGCCAGCAGCCTAAAAAGGGGATCCTCCTACGAGCAGTACTTC
TRBV11-1	TRBD1	TRBJ2-4	-	CASSGRDRSGLAKNIQYF	TGTGCCAGCAGCGGTAGGGACAGGAGCGGATTAGCCAAAAACATTCAGTACTTC
TRBV12-3/TRBV12-4	-	TRBJ2-3	few	CASSFDRPNTQYF	TGTGCCAGCAGTTTTGATCGGCCAAATACGCAGTATTTT
TRBV12-3/TRBV12-4	-	TRBJ1-5	many	CASSLRAMGNQPQHF	TGTGCCAGCAGTTTAAGAGCAATGGGCAATCAGCCCCAGCATTTT
TRBV6-6	TRBD1	TRBJ1-2	-	CASGTGLYDGYTF	TGTGCCAGTGGGACAGGCCTATATGATGGCTACACCTTC
TRBV6-1	-	TRBJ2-4	few	CASRSTGLGLQNIQYF	TGTGCCAGCAGGTCGACAGGCTTGGGGCTTCAAAACATTCAGTACTTC
TRBV30	-	TRBJ2-7	-	CAWINSYEQYF	TGTGCCTGGATTAACAGCTACGAGCAGTACTTC
TRBV2	-	TRBJ2-3	-	CASKLGVPNANTQYF	TGTGCCAGCAAATTGGGGGTCCCGAATGCGAATACGCAGTATTTT
TRBV12-3/TRBV12-4	-	TRBJ1-5	-	CASSFGGTSNQPQHF	TGTGCCAGCAGTTTTGGAGGGACAAGCAATCAGCCCCAGCATTTT
TRBV7-2	-	TRBJ1-2	-	CASSLATGNYGYTF	TGTGCCAGCAGCTTAGCAACAGGGAACTATGGCTACACCTTC
TRBV5-1	-	TRBJ1-1	few	CASSLMGTMNTEAFF	TGCGCCAGCAGCTTGATGGGGACCATGAACACTGAAGCTTTCTTT
TRBV20-1	-	TRBJ2-5	-	CSASALALNGQETQYF	TGCAGTGCTAGTGCCCTAGCGCTAAATGGGCAAGAGACCCAGTACTTC
TRBV6-4	TRBD1	TRBJ2-3	-	CASSDKGTGGPDTQYF	TGTGCCAGCAGTGACAAGGGGACAGGGGGCCCAGATACGCAGTATTTT
TRBV12-3/TRBV12-4	-	TRBJ2-2	-	CASDFLNTGELFF	TGTGCCAGCGACTTTTTGAACACCGGGGAGCTGTTTTTT
TRBV20-1	-	TRBJ1-6	many	CSAKGHPANNSPLHF	TGCAGTGCCAAAGGACATCCCGCCAATAATTCACCCCTCCACTTT
TRBV4-2	-	TRBJ1-1	-	CASSQEFRGDTEAFF	TGTGCCAGCAGCCAAGAGTTCCGGGGGGACACTGAAGCTTTCTTT
TRBV24-1	TRBD1	TRBJ2-1	-	CATSEGTASYNEQFF	TGTGCCACCAGTGAGGGGACAGCCTCCTACAATGAGCAGTTCTTC
TRBV30	-	TRBJ2-2	few	CAWTGAQNTGELFF	TGTGCCTGGACTGGGGCCCAAAACACCGGGGAGCTGTTTTTT
TRBV19	-	TRBJ1-2	few	CASSILQKNNYGYTF	TGTGCCAGTAGTATTCTACAGAAAAATAACTATGGCTACACCTTC
TRBV5-1	-	TRBJ1-1	few	CASSLAGGARDTEAFF	TGCGCCAGCAGCTTGGCCGGGGGGGCCAGGGACACTGAAGCTTTCTTT
TRBV11-2	-	TRBJ2-7	-	CASSSQRTGEQYF	TGTGCCAGCAGCTCCCAACGAACTGGAGAGCAGTACTTC
TRBV4-1	-	TRBJ1-1	few	CASSQRGLSTEAFF	TGCGCCAGCAGCCAACGGGGTTTAAGCACTGAAGCTTTCTTT
TRBV7-2	-	TRBJ2-7	few	CASSLGGSLYEQYF	TGTGCCAGCAGCTTAGGTGGTAGCTTGTACGAGCAGTACTTC
TRBV7-2	-	TRBJ2-5	-	CASSLSIAVETQYF	TGTGCCAGCAGCTTATCGATAGCTGTGGAGACCCAGTACTTC
TRBV20-1	-	TRBJ1-5	-	CSATLGGDQHF	TGCAGTGCTACCCTAGGGGGGGACCAGCATTTT
TRBV5-1	-	TRBJ1-5	few	CASSSDGQKNQPQHF	TGCGCCAGCAGCTCCGACGGACAGAAAAATCAGCCCCAGCATTTT
TRBV4-1	-	TRBJ2-1	-	CASSQSRNNEQFF	TGCGCCAGCAGCCAGTCCCGGAACAATGAGCAGTTCTTC
TRBV12-3/TRBV12-4	-	TRBJ2-4	many	CASSRTEFIQYF	TGTGCCAGCTCCCGGACCGAGTTCATTCAGTACTTC
TRBV4-3	TRBD1	TRBJ2-2	-	CASSQGDRGIGELFF	TGCGCCAGCAGCCAGGGCGACAGGGGGATCGGGGAGCTGTTTTTT
TRBV20-1	TRBD2	TRBJ2-5	-	CSPEQRPRGGSETQYF	TGCAGTCCTGAGCAACGTCCGCGGGGGGGCTCAGAGACCCAGTACTTC
TRBV25-1	TRBD1	TRBJ2-7	-	CASGDRGTREQYF	TGTGCCAGCGGGGACAGGGGGACCCGCGAGCAGTACTTC
TRBV14	TRBD1	TRBJ1-2	-	CASSRPQGRTYTF	TGTGCCAGCAGCCGTCCACAGGGGAGAACCTACACCTTC